The T cell receptor (beta chain) under discussion was sequenced for a study of T cell repertoires in cytomegalovirus infection. In the study overall: Evidence of both CMV infection and a matching HLA type came from public TCR beta signatures.

The ends were cut back, 3 bases at V and 2 bases at J, with 12 bases in the middle. The CDR3 length is 15 residues. CDR1 is SGHAT, CDR2 FQNNGV, per germline. General study points: Dominating the ex vivo response were HLA-C-restricted CMV-specific TCR beta clonotypes.

TCRdb processed the reads anew with MiXCR; each CDR3 protein has one entry. The table includes fewer than 550,000 distinct CDR3 sequences, approximately 15% detected once. Points on this clonotype: Its target is unknown.

This chain joins TRBV11-2 and TRBJ2-3; D tentatively fits TRBD1 or TRBD2 (5 bases each). Sequencing was done on a sample of CD8+ T cells from PBMCs. This clonotype was sampled from a human donor in good health (CMV status not recorded). Some clones in this sample may be carry-over from other donors' samples. The CDR3 nucleotides read TGTGCCAGCAGCTTCGGGACCTTCCCCACAGATACGCAGTATTTT. It codes for CASSFGTFPTDTQYF. The entire variable domain, with the rest obtained from reference TRBV11-2 and TRBJ2-3, is as follows: EAGVAQSPRYKIIEKRQSVAFWCNPISGHATLYWYQQILGQGPKLLIQFQNNGVVDDSQLPKDRFSAERLKGVDSTLKIQPAKLEDSAVYLCASSFGTFPTDTQYFGPGTRLTVL.